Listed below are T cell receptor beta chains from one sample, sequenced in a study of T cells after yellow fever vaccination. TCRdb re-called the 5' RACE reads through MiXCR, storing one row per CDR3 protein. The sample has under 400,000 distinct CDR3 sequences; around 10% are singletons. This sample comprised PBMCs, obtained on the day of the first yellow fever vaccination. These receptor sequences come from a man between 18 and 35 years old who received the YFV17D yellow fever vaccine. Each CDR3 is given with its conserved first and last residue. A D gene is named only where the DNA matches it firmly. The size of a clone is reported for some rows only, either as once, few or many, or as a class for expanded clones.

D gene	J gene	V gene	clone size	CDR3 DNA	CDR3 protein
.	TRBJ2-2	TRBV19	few	TGTGCCAGTAGTATAACAGCCGGCTACACCGGGGAGCTGTTTTTT	CASSITAGYTGELFF
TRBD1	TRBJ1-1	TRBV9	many	TGTGCCAGCAGCGTGGGATCCGGGACAGCGAACACTGAAGCTTTCTTT	CASSVGSGTANTEAFF
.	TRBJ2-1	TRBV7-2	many	TGTGCCAGCAGCTTCGGGTGGGCCAATGAGCAGTTCTTC	CASSFGWANEQFF
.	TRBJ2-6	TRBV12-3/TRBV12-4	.	TGTGCCAGCACCCTCCCCGGGGCTGGGGCCAACGTCCTGACTTTC	CASTLPGAGANVLTF
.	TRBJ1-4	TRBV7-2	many	TGTGCCAGCAGCTTAGCATGGGGGGCTGGGGAAAAACTGTTTTTT	CASSLAWGAGEKLFF
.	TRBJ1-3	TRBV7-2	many	TGTGCCAGCAGCCTCTTAAATTGGTCTGGAAACACCATATATTTT	CASSLLNWSGNTIYF
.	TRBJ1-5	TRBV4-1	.	TGCGCCAGCAGCCAAGGCAGGGGCGATCAGCCCCAGCATTTT	CASSQGRGDQPQHF
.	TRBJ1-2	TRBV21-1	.	TGTGCCAGCAGCAAACCCCTCGGCGGTGACTATGGCTACACCTTC	CASSKPLGGDYGYTF
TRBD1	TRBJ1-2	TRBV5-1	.	TGCGCCAGCAGCCACGGACAGGGCTATGGCTACACCTTC	CASSHGQGYGYTF
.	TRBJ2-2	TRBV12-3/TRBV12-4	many	TGTGCCAGCAGGTCTAGGAGTTTGAACACCGGGGAGCTGTTTTTT	CASRSRSLNTGELFF
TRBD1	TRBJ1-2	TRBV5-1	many	TGCGCCAGCAGCATCGGACAGGCGTTCGATGGCTACACCTTC	CASSIGQAFDGYTF
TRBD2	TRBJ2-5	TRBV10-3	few	TGTGCCTCTCGACTAGCGAATCAAGAGACCCAGTACTTC	CASRLANQETQYF
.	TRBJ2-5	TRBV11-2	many	TGTGCCAGCAGCTTAGTACCCCCGGAGACCCAGTACTTC	CASSLVPPETQYF
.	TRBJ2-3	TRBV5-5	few	TGTGCCAGCAGCCACCGACAGGGAGGAGATACGCAGTATTTT	CASSHRQGGDTQYF
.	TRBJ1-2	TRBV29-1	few	TGCAGCACCCGGACGGCTAACTATGGCTACACCTTC	CSTRTANYGYTF
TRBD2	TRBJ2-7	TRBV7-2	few	TGTGCCAGCAGCTTATCCAGGTGGACTAGCGAGCAGTACTTC	CASSLSRWTSEQYF
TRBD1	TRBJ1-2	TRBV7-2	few	TGTGCCAGCAGCTTCTATCTCACAGGGGGGAGGAATGGCTACACCTTC	CASSFYLTGGRNGYTF
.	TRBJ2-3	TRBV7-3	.	TGTGCCAGCAGCTTAGGGGGGCGAGGAGATACGCAGTATTTT	CASSLGGRGDTQYF
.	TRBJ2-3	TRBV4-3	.	TGCGCCAGCAGCCAACAAGGGGGATACGGGCGGGATACGCAGTATTTT	CASSQQGGYGRDTQYF
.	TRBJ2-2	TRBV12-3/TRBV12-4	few	TGTGCCAGCAGTTTAACGACCGCCGGGGAGCTGTTTTTT	CASSLTTAGELFF
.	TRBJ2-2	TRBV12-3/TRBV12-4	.	TGTGCCAGCAGTTTCGACAGGACGGGCGGGGAGCTGTTTTTT	CASSFDRTGGELFF
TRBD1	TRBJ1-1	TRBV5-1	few	TGCGCCAGCAGCTTCTCCGGGACAGCGAACACTGAAGCTTTCTTT	CASSFSGTANTEAFF
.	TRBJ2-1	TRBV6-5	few	TGTGCCAGCAGTTACGGGGGGGCCTCCTACAATGAGCAGTTCTTC	CASSYGGASYNEQFF
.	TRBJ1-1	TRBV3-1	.	TGTGCCAGCAGCCATGAAATGAACACTGAAGCTTTCTTT	CASSHEMNTEAFF
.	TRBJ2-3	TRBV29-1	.	TGCAGCGTTGAAGATCCCCGATACCCGAGCACAGATACGCAGTATTTT	CSVEDPRYPSTDTQYF
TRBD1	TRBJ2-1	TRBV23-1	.	TGCGCCAGCAGACCCGGGGACAGGGACAATGAGCAGTTCTTC	CASRPGDRDNEQFF
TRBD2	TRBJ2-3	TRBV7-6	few	TGTGCCAGCAGCCCCCGAACTAGCGGGGGGCTCCCTAGCACAGATACGCAGTATTTT	CASSPRTSGGLPSTDTQYF
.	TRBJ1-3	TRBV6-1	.	TGTGCCAGCAGGAGGGGGTTCTCTGGAAACACCATATATTTT	CASRRGFSGNTIYF
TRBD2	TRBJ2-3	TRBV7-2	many	TGTGCCAGCAGCTTACGGCCAGCGGGGGGCCTGGATACGCAGTATTTT	CASSLRPAGGLDTQYF
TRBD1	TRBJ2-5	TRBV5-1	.	TGCGCCAGCAGCCCTGTAACGGGACAGTTCCAAGAGACCCAGTACTTC	CASSPVTGQFQETQYF
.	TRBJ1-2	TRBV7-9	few	TGTGCCAGCAGCTTAGACAGGTGGATCCCACGCTATGGCTACACCTTC	CASSLDRWIPRYGYTF
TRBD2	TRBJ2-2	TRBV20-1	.	TGCAGTGCTAGAGATTTAGCGGGGGGGCCCGGAACCGGGGAGCTGTTTTTT	CSARDLAGGPGTGELFF
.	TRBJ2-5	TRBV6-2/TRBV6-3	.	TGTGCCAGCAGGGTTTTCGGAGAGACCCAGTACTTC	CASRVFGETQYF
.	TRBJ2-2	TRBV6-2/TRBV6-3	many	TGTGCCAGCAGTTACGGTGACGGGAGCCCCTCGGGGGAGCTGTTTTTT	CASSYGDGSPSGELFF
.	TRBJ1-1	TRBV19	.	TGTGCCAGTAGTATTGATGGTCTCCCTGGGTCGACTGAAGCTTTCTTT	CASSIDGLPGSTEAFF
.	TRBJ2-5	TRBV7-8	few	TGTGCCAGCAGCTTTGGTCCCCCGGCGGAGTTTTACCAAGAGACCCAGTACTTC	CASSFGPPAEFYQETQYF
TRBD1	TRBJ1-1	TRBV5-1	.	TGCGCCAGCAGCTCTTCAGGGGGAGGAGGTAACACTGAAGCTTTCTTT	CASSSSGGGGNTEAFF
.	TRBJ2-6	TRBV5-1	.	TGCGCCAGCAAGTTACAGGTTACCTCTGGGGCCAACGTCCTGACTTTC	CASKLQVTSGANVLTF
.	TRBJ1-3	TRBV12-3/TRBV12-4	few	TGTGCCAGCAGCTTCGGCAACGCCGGAAACACCATATATTTT	CASSFGNAGNTIYF
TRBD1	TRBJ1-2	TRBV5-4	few	TGTGCCAGCACCTCGACAGGGGACGGCTACACCTTC	CASTSTGDGYTF
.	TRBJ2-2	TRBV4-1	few	TGCGCCAGCAGCCGGCCAGGCGGTGCGGGCGCCACCGGGGAGCTGTTTTTT	CASSRPGGAGATGELFF
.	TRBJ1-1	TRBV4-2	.	TGTGCCAGCAGCCAAGATGTGGGCAGGGACACTGAAGCTTTCTTT	CASSQDVGRDTEAFF
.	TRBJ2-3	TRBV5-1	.	TGCGCCAGCAGCTTGGCAGAGACAGGTGAGGTGGATACGCAGTATTTT	CASSLAETGEVDTQYF
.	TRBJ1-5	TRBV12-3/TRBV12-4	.	TGTGCCAGCAGGCAAACTACAGGTAGCAATCAGCCCCAGCATTTT	CASRQTTGSNQPQHF
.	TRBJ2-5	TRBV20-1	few	TGCAGTGCTAGTTCTGGCGGGGCTCTGGAGACCCAGTACTTC	CSASSGGALETQYF
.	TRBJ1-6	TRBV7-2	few	TGTGCCAGCAGCTTAGCGAACAGACATAATTCACCCCTCCACTTT	CASSLANRHNSPLHF
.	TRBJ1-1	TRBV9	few	TGTGCCAGCAGCTCAAGAGGGGGATCAGGGTCCTCTAACACTGAAGCTTTCTTT	CASSSRGGSGSSNTEAFF
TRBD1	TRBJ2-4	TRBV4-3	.	TGCGCCAGCAGCCAAGTAATCGGGACAGGGAAAAACATTCAGTACTTC	CASSQVIGTGKNIQYF
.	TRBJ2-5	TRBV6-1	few	TGTGCCAGCAGTGAAGGGCCTCTTTTACTGGAGACCCAGTACTTC	CASSEGPLLLETQYF
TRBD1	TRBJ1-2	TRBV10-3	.	TGTGCCATCAGTGAGTCGAGGGACAGGTGGGACTATGGCTACACCTTC	CAISESRDRWDYGYTF
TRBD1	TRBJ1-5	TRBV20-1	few	TGCAGTGCAGGGACAGGGGGGACGGCCCAGCATTTT	CSAGTGGTAQHF
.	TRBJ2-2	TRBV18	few	TGTGCCAGCTCACCAGGAGTACGGACAAACACCGGGGAGCTGTTTTTT	CASSPGVRTNTGELFF
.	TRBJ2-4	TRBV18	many	TGTGCCAGCTCACCACCGGAGTGGCAGGGGTTAGGCAAAAACATTCAGTACTTC	CASSPPEWQGLGKNIQYF
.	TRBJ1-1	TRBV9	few	TGTGCCAGCAGCCCCGGCGTACCCTTTGAAGCTTTCTTT	CASSPGVPFEAFF
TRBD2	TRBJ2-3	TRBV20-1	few	TGCAGTGCTAGAGTAGCGGGGGGGAAGTATTTT	CSARVAGGKYF
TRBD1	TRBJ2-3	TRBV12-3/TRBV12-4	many	TGTGCCAGCACCCTCGACAGGGTTGGCACAGATACGCAGTATTTT	CASTLDRVGTDTQYF
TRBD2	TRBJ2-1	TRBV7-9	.	TGTGCCAGCAGCTTATCCGGATCACTAGCGTCGCTACAGTTCTTC	CASSLSGSLASLQFF
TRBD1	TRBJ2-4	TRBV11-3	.	TGTGCCAGCAGCCCCCGGGACAGGGCCAACATTCAGTACTTC	CASSPRDRANIQYF
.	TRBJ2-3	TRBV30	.	TGTGCCTGGAGTATCCCGGGGGATACGCAGTATTTT	CAWSIPGDTQYF
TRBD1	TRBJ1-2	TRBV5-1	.	TGCGCCAGCAGGCCTGGAAACAGGGGGCCCTTCCACTTC	CASRPGNRGPFHF